The 19 T cell receptor beta chains listed next were all sequenced from one sample in a study of T-cell reconstitution after alpha-beta-depleted transplantation in children. During its preparation, the TCRbeta library received unique molecular identifiers. TCRdb independently ran MiXCR on the PCR reads; one entry per CDR3 protein. The sample comprises around 60,000 distinct CDR3 sequences, about 40% of which are singletons, and roughly 98% rests with the top ten. Sequenced material: PBMCs, mostly from graft donor cells, taken 360 days after TCRalphabeta/CD19-depleted stem cell transplant. These receptors all come from a male patient between 10 and 17 years old who had a stem cell transplant for acute lymphoblastic leukemia, so the T cells may come from the graft donor.

The chain joins TRBV12-3 or TRBV12-4 to TRBJ1-1; D is possibly TRBD1 (5 bases). Trimming stripped 7 bases from V and 6 bases from J, with 9 bases between. The CDR3 is made up of 11 amino acids. DNA of the CDR3: TGTGCCAGCACCCTGGGGGCTGAAGCTTTCTTT. Its protein product is CASTLGAEAFF.

The genes are TRBV6-1 and TRBJ2-7; D perhaps matches TRBD1 (5 bases). Germline CDR1 MNHNS, CDR2 SASEGT. The CDR3 consists of 14 residues. Trimming cost V 9 bases and J 5 bases, with 20 bases left between them. The CDR3 sequence is CASSNGRENHEQYF. The DNA of the CDR3 is TGTGCCAGTAGTAATGGCAGGGAAAACCACGAGCAGTACTTC.

This chain joins TRBV7-2 and TRBJ1-6, with D possibly TRBD1 on 6 matching bases. Germline V lookup: CDR1 SGHTA, CDR2 FQGNSA. V was cut by 2 bases and J by 3 bases, with 14 bases left in between. This CDR3 has 17 residues. The chain's CDR3 is CASSLFGGGGYNSPLHF. DNA for the CDR3: TGTGCCAGCAGCTTATTCGGGGGAGGGGGCTATAATTCACCCCTCCACTTT.

This clonotype was recorded many times. The genes are TRBV28 and TRBJ2-2; D ambiguous. V lost 5 bases and J 11 bases, leaving 6 bases between the germline ends. Germline V CDR1 and CDR2: MDHEN, SYDVKM. The CDR3 has 10 residues. Here the CDR3 DNA reads TGTGCCAGCAGTCTGACAGAGCTGTTTTTT. Its translation: CASSLTELFF.

The CDR3 DNA follows: TGTGCCAGCAGCCCGGACAGGAATCGAAACATTCAGTACTTC. It is translated as CASSPDRNRNIQYF. The gene calls are TRBV5-6 and TRBJ2-4, with 7 bases matching TRBD1. Germline V CDR1 and CDR2: SGHDT, YYEEEE. This CDR3 is 14 amino acids long. Germline trimming cut 4 bases from V and 6 bases from J; bases unmatched to any gene: 7.

The chain carries TRBV24-1 and TRBJ2-2; 12 bases agree with TRBD2. The junction had 0 bases not matched to a gene; V was cut back by 4 bases and J by 4 bases. The germline gives CDR1 KGHDR, CDR2 SFDVKD. The CDR3 has 15 amino acids. The CDR3 nucleotides read TGTGCCACCAGTGAACTAGCGGGAGGCACCGGGGAGCTGTTTTTT. Translating gives CATSELAGGTGELFF.

This sequence joins TRBV16 and TRBJ1-1; weak D call: TRBD1 (5 bases). The ends were cut back, 2 bases at V and 5 bases at J, with 12 bases in the middle. The CDR3 runs 14 residues. CDR1 KGHSY and CDR2 FQNENV come from the germline V gene. This chain's CDR3 is CASSQLVWGTEAFF. The CDR3 DNA follows: TGTGCCAGCAGCCAACTTGTGTGGGGGACTGAAGCTTTCTTT. The full variable domain, in which reference TRBV16 and TRBJ1-1 provide the parts outside the CDR3, is GEEVAQTPKHLVRGEGQKAKLYCAPIKGHSYVFWYQQVLKNEFKFLISFQNENVFDETGMPKERFSAKCLPNSPCSLEIQATKLEDSAVYFCASSQLVWGTEAFFGQGTRLTVV.

J is TRBJ2-7 and V is TRBV12-3 or TRBV12-4; D is perhaps TRBD1 (7 bases). The CDR3 sequence is 20 residues long. The V and J ends lost 3 bases and 3 bases respectively, with 30 bases between them. The CDR3 is CASSFSPAGGSKGNFYEQYF. The CDR3 DNA sequence: TGTGCCAGCAGTTTTTCACCGGCAGGGGGGAGTAAGGGGAATTTCTACGAGCAGTACTTC.

This clonotype came up a few times. The chain employs TRBV10-3 and TRBJ2-2; no definite D call. The germline CDR1 and CDR2 sequences are ENHRY and SYGVKD. V lost 3 bases and J lost 7, with 9 bases in between. The CDR3 covers 13 residues. As DNA, the CDR3 is TGTGCCATCAGTGATGGTGTAGGCGGGGAGCTGTTTTTT. The encoded protein is CAISDGVGGELFF.

The DNA for the CDR3 is TGTGCCAGCAGTCTGATTACAGAGAACACTGAAGCTTTCTTT. It codes for CASSLITENTEAFF. The chain combines TRBV28 with TRBJ1-1; D is unclear. The V and J ends lost 5 bases and 1 base respectively, with 11 bases between them. This CDR3 is built from 14 residues. The germline gives CDR1 MDHEN, CDR2 SYDVKM. Full variable domain (missing parts from reference TRBV28 and TRBJ1-1): DVKVTQSSRYLVKRTGEKVFLECVQDMDHENMFWYRQDPGLGLRLIYFSYDVKMKEKGDIPEGYSVSREKKERFSLILESASTNQTSMYLCASSLITENTEAFFGQGTRLTVV.

This clonotype was picked up a small number of times. CDR3 nucleotide sequence: TGTGCCAGCAGCCAAGTTTATTCAGATACGCAGTATTTT. Encoded protein: CASSQVYSDTQYF. This chain uses TRBV3-1 with TRBJ2-3; no clear D gene. V dropped 1 base and J dropped 4 bases, with 6 bases sitting between them. The germline gives CDR1 LGHDT, CDR2 YNNKEL (reference sequence). The CDR3 has 13 amino acids.

This clonotype was counted ten times or more. V usage is TRBV6-5 and J usage is TRBJ2-2; D gene ambiguous. Per germline, CDR1 MNHEY and CDR2 SVGAGI. The V gene lost 8 bases and the J gene lost 2 bases, with 3 bases spanning the gap. CDR3 length: 11 amino acids. CDR3 bases: TGTGCCAGCCGAAACACCGGGGAGCTGTTTTTT. As protein: CASRNTGELFF.

The CDR3 bases are TGCAGCGTTGAAGGGACCGCTAGTGAGCAGTACTTC. This encodes CSVEGTASEQYF. The chain uses TRBV29-1 and TRBJ2-7; D is ambiguous. V lost 1 base and J lost 7, with 11 bases in between. The CDR3 length is 12 residues. CDR1 is SQVTM and CDR2 is ANQGSEA in the germline V gene.

The gene calls are TRBV12-3 or TRBV12-4 and TRBJ1-2; 8 bases are a match to TRBD1. The CDR3 length is 14 residues. V lost 3 bases to trimming and J lost 6 bases; unmatched junction nucleotides: 6. CDR3 DNA: TGTGCCAGCAGTTTCCAGGACAGGGATCATGGCTACACCTTC. This sequence encodes CASSFQDRDHGYTF.

The V and J genes are TRBV10-3 and TRBJ2-7; 10 bases fit TRBD2. With V trimmed by 2 bases and J by 5 bases, 9 bases remained unmatched. CDR1 is ENHRY and CDR2 is SYGVKD in the germline V gene. This CDR3 is 16 amino acids long. The CDR3 sequence is CAISEPSGRALDEQYF. The CDR3 DNA reads TGTGCCATCAGTGAGCCAAGCGGGAGGGCCCTTGACGAGCAGTACTTC.

The rearrangement uses TRBV7-9 and TRBJ1-5, with D unresolved. V lost 2 bases and J lost 8, with 4 bases in between. CDR1 and CDR2 (germline): SEHNR, FQNEAQ (reference sequence). There are 11 residues in the CDR3. Here the CDR3 reads CASSLFKPQHF. The CDR3 DNA reads TGTGCCAGCAGCTTATTCAAGCCCCAGCATTTT.

This clonotype has only a few counts. The chain is built from TRBV7-6 and TRBJ2-3; D gene uncertain. This CDR3 is 11 amino acids long. Germline assignment: CDR1 SGHVS and CDR2 FNYEAQ. V lost 5 bases to trimming and J lost 8 bases, with 8 bases between them. The chain's CDR3 is CASSPSFTQYF. The CDR3 DNA reads TGTGCCAGCAGCCCCTCTTTTACGCAGTATTTT.

In this sample, this clonotype turned up a few times. The chain joins TRBV5-1 to TRBJ2-2; TRBD2 aligns across 10 bases. V lost 2 bases, J lost 5 bases, and 3 bases stayed unmatched. The CDR3 is made up of 15 amino acids. Germline loops: CDR1 SGHRS, CDR2 YFSETQ. CDR3 region: CASSFGTSVTGELFF. The DNA for the CDR3 is TGCGCCAGCAGCTTCGGGACTAGCGTTACCGGGGAGCTGTTTTTT.

The V gene is TRBV9, the J gene TRBJ2-1, with 11 bases identical to TRBD2. V lost 3 bases, J lost 3 bases, and 2 bases stayed unmatched. Per germline, CDR1 SGDLS and CDR2 YYNGEE. The CDR3 sequence is 15 residues long. The CDR3 here is CASSEGTSGYNEQFF. CDR3 nucleotide sequence: TGTGCCAGCAGCGAGGGGACTAGCGGCTACAATGAGCAGTTCTTC.